Listed here are 27 T cell receptor beta chains from one sample, sequenced in a study of Graves' ophthalmopathy and Graves' hyperthyroidism. Amplifying from RNA transcripts, the study obtained TCR beta CDR3 regions. The library came from an HTBI-primed first-round RT-PCR and a second-round multiplex PCR. Each CDR3 protein gets one entry after TCRdb re-called the multiplex PCR reads with MiXCR. Of around 1.1 million distinct CDR3 sequences in the sample, 36% were seen once. Sequenced input: peripheral blood or thyroid tissue (not recorded which). All receptors derive from an adult man with Graves' hyperthyroidism.

The chain has TRBV7-2 and TRBJ2-2; D assignment may be TRBD1 or TRBD2 (6 bases each). V was clipped by 1 base and J by 2 bases, with 14 bases between them. Looked up from germline, CDR1 is SGHTA and CDR2 is FQGNSA. This CDR3 comprises 17 residues. The CDR3 is CASSLGGARANTGELFF. As DNA, the CDR3 is TGTGCCAGCAGCTTAGGGGGGGCGAGGGCCAACACCGGGGAGCTGTTTTTT.

The CDR3 region is CASSGGVAFIETQYF. CDR3 nucleotide sequence: TGTGCCAGCAGCGGAGGGGTAGCCTTCATAGAGACCCAGTACTTC. This sequence joins TRBV7-2 and TRBJ2-5, with D possibly TRBD2 on 6 matching bases. This CDR3 comprises 15 residues. V dropped 5 bases and J dropped 4 bases, with 17 bases sitting between them. Germline assignment: CDR1 SGHTA and CDR2 FQGNSA.

The chain is built from TRBV10-3 and TRBJ1-6; D might be TRBD1 (5 bases). This CDR3 has 13 amino acids. V was pared by 6 bases and J by 9 bases, with 12 bases between. Germline lookup yields CDR1 ENHRY and CDR2 SYGVKD. The CDR3 loop reads CAISKQVISPLHF. The CDR3 bases are TGTGCCATCAGCAAACAGGTTATTTCACCCCTCCACTTT.

This chain uses TRBV7-9 with TRBJ1-5; 9 positions agree with TRBD1. Germline V gene sequence: CDR1 SEHNR, CDR2 FQNEAQ (reference sequence). CDR3 size: 16 residues. V trimming: 0 bases; J trimming: 7 bases; junction bases outside the gene matches: 7. Here the CDR3 reads CASSLAGQGLYQPQHF. CDR3 DNA sequence: TGTGCCAGCAGCTTAGCGGGACAGGGTTTATACCAGCCCCAGCATTTT.

At least ten counts were recorded for this clonotype. The chain is built from TRBV9 and TRBJ2-7; 9 nucleotides match TRBD1. The CDR3 consists of 13 residues. The germline V gene has CDR1 SGDLS and CDR2 YYNGEE. With V trimmed by 3 bases and J by 7 bases, 5 bases remained unmatched. CDR3 DNA sequence: TGTGCCAGCAGCGCGACAGGGGGAGGGGAGCAGTACTTC. It translates to CASSATGGGEQYF.

This clonotype was recorded many times. V and J are TRBV7-6 and TRBJ2-2, with D uncertain. CDR3 length equals 15 residues. Germline lookup yields CDR1 SGHVS and CDR2 FNYEAQ. V was cut by 5 bases and J by 4 bases, with 14 bases left in between. As DNA, the CDR3 is TGTGCCAGCAGCCCCTGGACCCCTAGCACCGGGGAGCTGTTTTTT. It encodes CASSPWTPSTGELFF. Combining the CDR3 with reference TRBV7-6 and TRBJ2-2 gives the whole variable domain GAGVSQSPRYKVTKRGQDVALRCDPISGHVSLYWYRQALGQGPEFLTYFNYEAQQDKSGLPNDRFSAERPEGSISTLTIQRTEQRDSAMYRCASSPWTPSTGELFFGEGSRLTVL.

This clonotype has more than one count but fewer than ten. CDR3 DNA: TGTGCCAGCAGCTTGAGACGTAGCGGGTCCTACGAGCAGTACTTC. It yields the protein CASSLRRSGSYEQYF. The chain combines TRBV5-6 with TRBJ2-7, with 7 nucleotides matching TRBD2. The CDR3 is made up of 15 amino acids. Germline CDR1 reads SGHDT; CDR2 reads YYEEEE. Trimming took 1 base from V and 1 from J; bases not matched to a gene: 5.

V usage is TRBV12-3 or TRBV12-4 and J usage is TRBJ2-7; D ambiguous. The CDR3 totals 14 residues. Trimming stripped 1 base from V and 6 bases from J, with 13 bases between. DNA for the CDR3: TGTGCCAGCAGTTTAGATGCAGGTCCTGGCGAGCAGTACTTC. Its protein is CASSLDAGPGEQYF.

This clonotype appeared many times. The chain joins TRBV5-1 to TRBJ2-7, with no clear D. Trimming took 3 bases from V and 5 from J, leaving 9 bases between them. CDR1 is SGHRS and CDR2 is YFSETQ in the germline V gene. The CDR3 has 12 residues. The CDR3 loop is CASSSSRDEQYF. The CDR3 coding sequence is TGCGCCAGCAGCTCATCTCGCGACGAGCAGTACTTC.

This chain joins TRBV11-2 and TRBJ1-6; perhaps TRBD1 as D (6 bases). Germline CDR1 SGHAT, CDR2 FQNNGV. V dropped 4 bases and J dropped 14 bases, with 24 bases sitting between them. CDR3 length: 16 amino acids. In DNA, the CDR3 is TGTGCCAGCAGCTCCCTAATGGGGGCAGAAGTGGGATCCCTCCACTTT. This sequence encodes CASSSLMGAEVGSLHF.

Concerning this clonotype itself: A read error may account for a junction end that differs from germline. V is TRBV10-2 and J is TRBJ1-2; possible D gene TRBD1, 6 bases. CDR1 is WSHSY and CDR2 is SAAADI in the germline V gene. This CDR3 spans 15 amino acids. CDR3 sequence (DNA): TGCGCCAGCCGTGAGCCTCATCGGGACAATTATGGCTACACCTTC. Translating gives CASREPHRDNYGYTF.

As for this clonotype: A much larger clone lies one base from this, so it may be a read error. The CDR3, as DNA: TGCAGTGCTCTATCGGGACTAGCCCACAATGAGCAGTACTTC. Protein: CSALSGLAHNEQYF. This rearrangement joins TRBV20-1 to TRBJ2-7; TRBD2 agrees at 9 bases. This CDR3 has 14 amino acids. V was clipped by 5 bases and J by 7 bases; unmatched bases: 12. The germline V gene encodes CDR1 DFQATT and CDR2 SNEGSKA (reference sequence).

This clonotype was seen a handful of times. V gene TRBV16 combines with J gene TRBJ1-5; D gene uncertain. The CDR3 consists of 15 residues. Germline CDR1 is KGHSY and CDR2 is FQNENV. Trimming removed 0 bases from V and 2 bases from J, with 8 bases in between. The CDR3 loop is CASSQSGFGNQPQHF. The CDR3 nucleotides are TGTGCCAGCAGCCAATCGGGGTTCGGCAATCAGCCCCAGCATTTT.

Many counts were recorded for this clonotype. V usage is TRBV5-1 and J usage is TRBJ2-2, with TRBD1 identical over 8 bases. Trimming at V came to 4 bases and at J to 2 bases, leaving 4 bases not matched to a gene. The CDR3 totals 15 residues. Looked up from germline, CDR1 is SGHRS and CDR2 is YFSETQ. DNA for the CDR3: TGCGCCAGCAGCATTCAGGGGGCTAACACCGGGGAGCTGTTTTTT. This sequence encodes CASSIQGANTGELFF.

This clonotype was detected ten times or more. This chain joins TRBV5-1 and TRBJ1-1; D is undetermined. The CDR3 length is 12 residues. The germline V gene has CDR1 SGHRS and CDR2 YFSETQ. V was pared by 5 bases and J by 9 bases, with 14 bases between. CDR3 coding DNA: TGCGCCAGCAGTCAGAACGCACAGCAAGCTTTCTTT. Translated, it gives CASSQNAQQAFF.

This clonotype was seen repeatedly, ten times or more. This chain links TRBV20-1 with TRBJ2-1; D not resolved. This CDR3 has 10 amino acids. CDR1 is DFQATT, CDR2 SNEGSKA, per germline (reference sequence). Trimming cost V 1 base and J 10 bases, with 5 bases left between them. CDR3 coding DNA: TGCAGTGCTAGAGTTGCGGAGCAGTTCTTC. Protein product: CSARVAEQFF.

The gene calls are TRBV10-3 and TRBJ2-7, with D perhaps matching TRBD1 or TRBD2 (5 bases each). V was clipped by 10 bases and J by 5 bases, with 27 bases between them. The CDR3 has 16 amino acids. CDR1 and CDR2 (germline): ENHRY, SYGVKD. The chain's CDR3 is CASSPRDGGYGNEQYF. CDR3 DNA: TGTGCCAGCAGCCCCAGGGATGGCGGGTACGGCAACGAGCAGTACTTC.

The rearrangement joins TRBV10-3 to TRBJ1-3, with D unresolved. From germline, CDR1 is ENHRY and CDR2 SYGVKD. The CDR3 is made up of 15 amino acids. V was shortened by 3 bases and J by 2 bases, with 11 bases between the two germline ends. DNA of the CDR3: TGTGCCATCAGTGATGAGAAGAACACTGGAAACACCATATATTTT. Protein: CAISDEKNTGNTIYF.

This clonotype was counted at least ten times. The chain employs TRBV20-1 and TRBJ1-1; 9 nucleotides agree with TRBD1. The length of the CDR3 is 15 residues. With V trimmed by 1 base and J by 4 bases, 7 bases remained unmatched. The germline gives CDR1 DFQATT, CDR2 SNEGSKA (reference sequence). The CDR3 loop reads CSARVPGTGPTEAFF. Here the CDR3 DNA reads TGCAGTGCTAGAGTCCCCGGGACAGGGCCCACTGAAGCTTTCTTT.

This clonotype was recorded many times. The chain uses TRBV10-3 and TRBJ1-2; D may be TRBD1 (5 bases). The germline V gene encodes CDR1 ENHRY and CDR2 SYGVKD. The V end was cut by 5 bases, the J end by 7 bases, with 20 bases between. The CDR3 consists of 15 residues. CDR3 protein: CAISTHREGASGYTF. The CDR3 DNA sequence: TGTGCCATCAGTACACATCGCGAAGGGGCTTCTGGCTACACCTTC.

This clonotype was seen repeatedly, ten times or more. The V gene is TRBV11-2, the J gene TRBJ1-2; maybe TRBD1 (5 bases). V was pared by 2 bases and J by 4 bases, with 14 bases between. Germline CDR1 is SGHAT and CDR2 is FQNNGV. The CDR3 is 15 residues long. CDR3 DNA sequence: TGTGCCAGCAGCTTATTGGGACCGAGCGGCTATGGCTACACCTTC. Its translation is CASSLLGPSGYGYTF.

This clonotype has ten or more counts. The V and J genes are TRBV2 and TRBJ2-5; TRBD1 might be the D (6 bases). The CDR3 has 16 amino acids. With 3 bases removed from V and 2 bases from J, the gap between germline ends came to 16 bases. Germline V gene lookup returns CDR1 SNHLY and CDR2 FYNNEI. CDR3 bases: TGTGCCAGCAGTGAGGGAAACAGGGTCTTACAAGAGACCCAGTACTTC. Protein sequence: CASSEGNRVLQETQYF. The variable domain in full, with the rest retrieved from reference TRBV2 and TRBJ2-5, is EPEVTQTPSHQVTQMGQEVILRCVPISNHLYFYWYRQILGQKVEFLVSFYNNEISEKSEIFDDQFSVERPDGSNFTLKIRSTKLEDSAMYFCASSEGNRVLQETQYFGPGTRLLVL.

This clonotype was found many times. The chain has TRBV20-1 and TRBJ1-5; D is undetermined. The CDR3 spans 15 residues. In germline, CDR1 is DFQATT, CDR2 SNEGSKA (reference sequence). Trimming pared 2 bases from V and 9 bases from J, leaving 20 bases between. CDR3 bases: TGCAGTGCTAGACCTCAAGGCGGTATTGGGTCGCCCCAGCATTTT. This codes for CSARPQGGIGSPQHF.

The chain employs TRBV10-3 and TRBJ2-3; 8 bases line up with TRBD1. V lost 4 bases, J lost 6 bases, and 3 bases stayed unmatched. This CDR3 comprises 13 residues. The germline gives CDR1 ENHRY, CDR2 SYGVKD. The DNA of the CDR3 is TGTGCCATCAGTGCCCAGGGGGCGGATACGCAGTATTTT. This encodes CAISAQGADTQYF.

V is TRBV10-3 and J is TRBJ1-5, with 8 bases matching TRBD1. Germline CDR1 and CDR2: ENHRY and SYGVKD. V lost 6 bases and J lost 1; bases outside the gene matches: 8. The CDR3 loop spans 16 amino acids. The CDR3 region is CAISGQGDGSNQPQHF. The CDR3 DNA is TGTGCCATCAGCGGACAGGGCGATGGCAGCAATCAGCCCCAGCATTTT.

This clonotype was recorded many times. The chain employs TRBV6-6 and TRBJ2-5; TRBD1 is a possible D gene (5 bases). This CDR3 contains 12 residues. CDR1 is MNHNY, CDR2 SVGAGI, per germline (reference sequence). Trimming left V 7 bases short and J 2 bases short, with 8 bases between. The CDR3 region is CASKTAQETQYF. DNA for the CDR3: TGTGCCAGCAAGACAGCGCAAGAGACCCAGTACTTC.

The rearrangement links TRBV20-1 to TRBJ2-7; TRBD1 aligns across 7 bases. The CDR3 runs to 12 residues. V shed 7 bases and J 6 bases; nucleotides not matched to a gene: 9. Germline loops: CDR1 DFQATT, CDR2 SNEGSKA (reference sequence). The CDR3 loop reads CSGTDRSLEQYF. The CDR3 nucleotides read TGCAGTGGCACGGACAGGTCTCTCGAGCAGTACTTC.